Included here is one T cell receptor beta chain sequence, with context. What it recognizes is unknown. The data are from a study of cytomegalovirus exposure and HLA in healthy donors. Study context: A previous analysis identified fewer than 130 million unique TCR beta sequences derived from about 180 million T cells.

Points from the study as a whole: Researchers catalogued approximately 170 TCR beta chains as cytomegalovirus-associated. When analyzed later, the rates of TCR association showed variation by HLA locus, with DRB1 the most and HLA-C the fewest. An observed cluster of highly shared sequence variants was recorded as a likely sequencing artifact.

The primer mix had 60 Vbeta and 13 Jbeta primers. Assay: immunoSEQ multiplex PCR; the TCRdb copy retains only in-frame clones and omits some. The data contain about 130,000 clones, around 79% of them seen just once; the ten biggest clones take up nearly 4%. Germline values: CDR1 SGHNT, CDR2 YENEEA. The CDR3 covers 15 residues. Trimming stripped 1 base from V and 0 bases from J, with 7 bases between. Sequenced material: PBMCs. The chain is built from TRBV11-3 and TRBJ2-1; TRBD2 is a possible D gene (5 bases). The source of this sequence is a male donor in good health and CMV-seronegative. CDR3 region: CASSLGESSYNEQFF. The CDR3 nucleotides read TGTGCCAGCAGCTTAGGGGAGAGCTCCTACAATGAGCAGTTCTTC.